This TCR beta chain was sequenced for a study of T-cell reconstitution after alpha-beta-depleted transplantation in children (dated by TCRdb to the mid-2010s). In the study overall: The study quantitatively tracked T-cell immune reconstitution after TCRalphabeta/CD19-depleted allogeneic hematopoietic cell transplantation in children using TCR repertoire profiling.

This specimen's treatment or condition label, per the study, means: allogeneic hematopoietic cell transplantation with graft depleted of TCRalphabeta T cells and CD19 B cells. TCRalphabeta/CD19-depleted allogeneic hematopoietic cell grafts were given to the transplant recipients, all of whom were children. Compared with germline, V lacks 1 base and J lacks 0 bases; bases without a gene match: 0. The germline V gene (reference sequence) supplies CDR1 LGHDT and CDR2 YNNKEL. Including the terminal cysteine and phenylalanine, the CDR3 comprises 16 residues. CDR3 DNA is the only sequence kept; it has 48 bases, read in frame from the first base. This clonotype turned up a few times. Its specific antigen is unknown. Base qualities are missing; no much larger clone stands one base away. General conclusions and limits of the study: Over the following months the frequencies of hyperexpanded clones went down, and after one year T-cell counts and TCRbeta diversity were mostly credited to newly produced T cells. The apparently early alphabetaT-cell count recovery about two months after transplant was reportedly dependent on only several hundred rapidly expanded clones derived from non-depleted graft cells. In some patients, the high TCRbeta diversity seen at day 60 was put down to recipient T cells and intrathymic progenitors that had survived conditioning.

Libraries were built with PCR. The instrument given in TCRdb is Illumina HiSeq 2500. TCR library preparation used molecular barcoding, with unique molecular identifiers applied to normalize quantification of the TCRbeta repertoire. The public reads were reprocessed in TCRdb via fastp at Q25 and MiXCR, keeping in-frame beta chains. Merged by CDR3 protein, the rows form single entries marked with the most common genes and DNA. The sample table lists some 600,000 distinct CDR3 sequences, 10% to 15% of them with a count of one. About 2% of the sample is taken by the ten largest. The V and J genes are TRBV3-1 and TRBJ1-6, with 7 bases matching TRBD1. The receptor's source is a male patient between 5 and 17 years old who had a stem cell transplant for acute myeloid leukemia, so the T cells may come from the graft donor. The sequencing used PBMCs, mostly from graft donor cells, collected 360 days after TCRalphabeta/CD19-depleted stem cell transplant. The sequence in DNA is TGTGCCAGCAGCCAAGGACAGGGCTCCTATAATTCACCCCTCCACTTT. This encodes CASSQGQGSYNSPLHF.